These 15 T cell receptor beta chains were sequenced from one sample in a study of blood T cell repertoires in COVID-19. TCRdb keeps only in-frame clones here, not all; method: immunoSEQ multiplex PCR. Here the sample spans 160,000 or so clones, roughly 75% being singletons. Sequenced: peripheral blood. The source is a man aged 70 or older with active or convalescent COVID-19.

Only one count was recorded for this clone. The chain is built from TRBV12-3 or TRBV12-4 and TRBJ1-3; TRBD1 matches 8 bases. The length of the CDR3 is 12 residues. The junction had 2 bases not matched to a gene; V was cut back by 5 bases and J by 8 bases. CDR3 in DNA: TGTGCCAGCAGTGGACAGGGCTACACCATATATTTT. Translation: CASSGQGYTIYF.

The rearrangement joins TRBV9 to TRBJ1-2; possible D gene TRBD1, 5 bases. The germline V gene encodes CDR1 SGDLS and CDR2 YYNGEE. The V gene lost 2 bases and the J gene lost 8 bases, with 13 bases spanning the gap. This CDR3 spans 13 amino acids. The CDR3 DNA reads as TGTGCCAGCAGCGTGAACTGGGGACTGGGCTACACCTTC. This codes for CASSVNWGLGYTF.

The chain combines TRBV18 with TRBJ2-5; TRBD1 matches 7 bases. CDR1 is KGHSH, CDR2 LQKENI, per germline. This CDR3 has 15 amino acids. J gave up 1 base and V 4 bases, and 6 bases lay outside the gene matches. This CDR3 is CASSLDRVTQETQYF. The DNA of the CDR3 is TGTGCCAGCTCACTAGACAGGGTGACCCAAGAGACCCAGTACTTC. The entire variable domain, with the rest obtained from reference TRBV18 and TRBJ2-5, is as follows: NAGVMQNPRHLVRRRGQEARLRCSPMKGHSHVYWYRQLPEEGLKFMVYLQKENIIDESGMPKERFSAEFPKEGPSILRIQQVVRGDSAAYFCASSLDRVTQETQYFGPGTRLLVL.

This rearrangement joins TRBV3-1 (or the pseudogene TRBV3-2) to TRBJ1-4; D is possibly TRBD1 (5 bases). Looked up from germline, CDR1 is LGHDT and CDR2 is YNNKEL (reference sequence). This CDR3 has 15 residues. V was cut by 6 bases and J by 4 bases, with 15 bases left in between. The CDR3 is CASRGEGGGNEKLFF. In DNA form, the CDR3 reads TGTGCCAGCAGAGGGGAGGGCGGCGGTAATGAAAAACTGTTTTTT.

The chain couples TRBV7-2 to TRBJ2-1; 8 nucleotides align to TRBD2. The CDR3 totals 14 residues. J was trimmed by 3 bases and V by 6 bases; bases with no gene match: 4. CDR1 is SGHTA and CDR2 is FQGNSA in the germline V gene. CDR3 amino acids: CASRHTSGYNEQFF. As DNA, the CDR3 is TGTGCCAGCAGACACACTAGCGGCTACAATGAGCAGTTCTTC.

V is TRBV24-1 and J is TRBJ2-3, with TRBD1 matching over 12 bases. This CDR3 region has 18 residues. Germline V gene data show CDR1 as KGHDR and CDR2 as SFDVKD. After removal of 4 bases from V and 2 bases from J, the junction contained 9 bases not matched to a gene. The chain's CDR3 is CATSDSGTGGLHTDTQYF. The CDR3 DNA sequence: TGTGCCACCAGTGACTCCGGGACAGGGGGCTTACACACAGATACGCAGTATTTT.

The sample holds one count of this clone. V usage is TRBV6-1 and J usage is TRBJ2-2; tentatively, D is TRBD2 (6 bases). V was trimmed by 1 base and J by 5 bases, leaving 14 bases between them. This CDR3 is built from 16 residues. Germline loops: CDR1 MNHNS, CDR2 SASEGT. The CDR3 nucleotides read TGTGCCAGCAGTGAAGTTGGGGGGTCGGGGACCGGGGAGCTGTTTTTT. This sequence encodes CASSEVGGSGTGELFF.

DNA for the CDR3: TGTGCCACCAGTGCCGATGGGGCTAGCGGCCGGGCAGATACGCAGTATTTT. Protein sequence: CATSADGASGRADTQYF. The gene calls are TRBV24-1 and TRBJ2-3; 7 bases fit TRBD2. The V gene end was trimmed by 5 bases and the J gene end by 4 bases; junction bases not matched to a gene: 14. Germline CDR1 is KGHDR and CDR2 is SFDVKD. CDR3 length: 17 residues.

V gene TRBV19 combines with J gene TRBJ2-2; 10 bases agree with TRBD1. The CDR3 is 16 residues long. CDR1 LNHDA and CDR2 SQIVND come from the germline V gene (reference sequence). After removal of 10 bases from V and 4 bases from J, the junction contained 12 bases not matched to a gene. DNA of the CDR3: TGTGCCACCACGTCTGTGAGGACAGGGGGCACCGGGGAGCTGTTTTTT. This sequence encodes CATTSVRTGGTGELFF.

CDR3: CASRTGGSDYTF. The CDR3 DNA follows: TGTGCCAGCAGGACAGGGGGTTCTGACTACACCTTC. This rearrangement joins TRBV3-1 (or the pseudogene TRBV3-2) to TRBJ1-2; 9 bases are shared with TRBD1. CDR1 is LGHDT and CDR2 is YNNKEL in the germline V gene (reference sequence). Trimming took 6 bases from V and 10 from J; bases not matched to a gene: 6. The CDR3 runs 12 residues.

This chain links TRBV30 with TRBJ2-3; 7 bases match TRBD2. Germline values: CDR1 GTSNPN, CDR2 SVGIG (reference sequence). V shed 2 bases and J 3 bases; nucleotides not matched to a gene: 5. CDR3 length: 14 residues. The CDR3 loop reads CAWSLTLATDTQYF. The DNA for the CDR3 is TGTGCCTGGAGTCTCACACTAGCGACAGATACGCAGTATTTT. Using reference TRBV30 and TRBJ2-3 for the parts outside the CDR3, the full variable domain is SQTIHQWPATLVQPVGSPLSLECTVEGTSNPNLYWYRQAAGRGLQLLFYSVGIGQISSEVPQNLSASRPQDRQFILSSKKLLLSDSGFYLCAWSLTLATDTQYFGPGTRLTVL.

The chain uses TRBV6-5 and TRBJ1-2, with D perhaps matching TRBD1 (5 bases). V lost 8 bases to trimming and J lost 1 base, with 8 bases between them. Germline V gives CDR1 MNHEY, CDR2 SVGAGI. The CDR3 runs to 12 residues. The CDR3 spells CASGGNNYGYTF. The CDR3 DNA reads TGTGCCAGCGGGGGGAATAACTATGGCTACACCTTC.

The V gene is TRBV2, the J gene TRBJ1-4, with 7 bases aligning to TRBD1. Germline values: CDR1 SNHLY, CDR2 FYNNEI. This CDR3 spans 15 amino acids. V was clipped by 8 bases and J by 4 bases; unmatched bases: 10. The CDR3 DNA sequence: TGTGCCAGCCAGGGACAGCAAGCTCTTAATGAAAAACTGTTTTTT. Protein product: CASQGQQALNEKLFF.

This chain uses TRBV11-2 with TRBJ1-5, with a weak D call TRBD1 (5 bases). V dropped 0 bases and J dropped 4 bases, with 10 bases sitting between them. Germline V gene lookup returns CDR1 SGHAT and CDR2 FQNNGV. CDR3 length: 15 amino acids. CDR3 DNA: TGTGCCAGCAGCTTAGAAGGCAGGGATAATCAGCCCCAGCATTTT. Protein sequence: CASSLEGRDNQPQHF.

The chain uses TRBV10-3 and TRBJ1-2; D remains unclear. The length of the CDR3 is 19 residues. Trimming left V 0 bases short and J 2 bases short, with 22 bases between. Per germline, CDR1 ENHRY and CDR2 SYGVKD. The CDR3: CAISESRLTGRTANYGYTF. The CDR3 DNA is TGTGCCATCAGTGAGTCGAGGCTTACGGGGAGAACGGCGAACTATGGCTACACCTTC.